Presented here are 30 T cell receptor beta chains from one specimen sequenced in a study. Cells sorted as Tregs were CD4+, CD25+ and CD127-/low. TCRdb analysed the 5' RACE reads with MiXCR anew, one entry per CDR3 protein. The repertoire consists of tens of thousands of distinct CDR3 sequences, with approximately 26% occurring once and the leading ten covering 2% to 2.5%. Sequencing was carried out using tumor-infiltrating Tregs sorted from the breast tumor. Receptors were obtained from a female donor with breast cancer.

On this clonotype itself: This could be a read error, since a much larger clone is one nucleotide away. V is TRBV6-6 and J is TRBJ2-1, with TRBD2 identical over 11 bases. Germline CDR1 and CDR2: MNHNY and SVGAGI (reference sequence). This CDR3 has 11 residues. J was trimmed by 11 bases and V by 10 bases; bases with no gene match: 4. Here the CDR3 reads CATGLAEKQFF. The CDR3 region has the DNA TGTGCCACGGGACTAGCGGAAAAGCAGTTCTTC.

This clonotype was counted between two and nine times. DNA for the CDR3: TGTGCCAGCAGTCCTCCAGGGAGGGGGGCTTTCTTT. Protein product: CASSPPGRGAFF. The rearrangement links TRBV12-3 or TRBV12-4 to TRBJ1-1, with D perhaps matching TRBD1 (6 bases). The ends were cut back, 5 bases at V and 11 bases at J, with 15 bases in the middle. The CDR3 contains 12 residues.

For the CDR3, the DNA is TGTGCCACCAGTGCATTCCCAAGGGACAGGGGGAGAACCGGGGAGCTGTTTTTT. Its protein is CATSAFPRDRGRTGELFF. The rearrangement links TRBV24-1 to TRBJ2-2; TRBD1 agrees at 11 bases. Trimming removed 5 bases from V and 5 bases from J; junction bases left unmatched: 12. Germline CDR1 KGHDR, CDR2 SFDVKD. The CDR3 extends over 18 amino acids.

There are a few counts of this clonotype. The CDR3 sequence: CASSFGQDSTEVASGSRTDTQYF. The CDR3 DNA reads as TGCGCCAGCAGCTTTGGCCAAGATAGTACGGAAGTGGCTAGCGGGAGTCGCACAGATACGCAGTATTTT. V is TRBV4-3 and J is TRBJ2-3; 10 nucleotides align to TRBD2. Germline values: CDR1 LGHNA, CDR2 YSLEER. Unmatched junction bases numbered 27, after V lost 5 bases and J lost 1 base. The CDR3 is 23 amino acids.

The chain couples TRBV20-1 to TRBJ2-1; perhaps TRBD2 as D (6 bases). Deletions cut 3 bases from V and 4 bases from J, with 7 bases between. Germline CDR1 reads DFQATT; CDR2 reads SNEGSKA (reference sequence). The CDR3 runs 12 residues. The CDR3 nucleotides read TGCAGTGCTAGCGGGAGTTACAATGAGCAGTTCTTC. Translation: CSASGSYNEQFF.

In this sample, this clonotype turned up many times. The chain has TRBV5-1 and TRBJ1-2, with TRBD1 matching 11 bases. The trim removed 4 bases at V and 4 bases at J, leaving 6 bases unmatched. The germline CDR1 and CDR2 sequences are SGHRS and YFSETQ. This CDR3 comprises 15 residues. The CDR3 bases are TGCGCCAGCAGCATGGCGGGGACAGGGGGCTATGGCTACACCTTC. The encoded protein is CASSMAGTGGYGYTF. The complete variable domain, with remaining parts taken from reference TRBV5-1 and TRBJ1-2, reads KAGVTQTPRYLIKTRGQQVTLSCSPISGHRSVSWYQQTPGQGLQFLFEYFSETQRNKGNFPGRFSGRQFSNSRSEMNVSTLELGDSALYLCASSMAGTGGYGYTFGSGTRLTVV.

The chain links TRBV4-2 to TRBJ1-6; 9 bases are shared with TRBD1. The CDR3 is 15 residues long. Germline assignment: CDR1 LGHNA and CDR2 YNFKEQ. J was trimmed by 13 bases and V by 3 bases; bases with no gene match: 10. CDR3 protein: CASSQGTGTGTPLHF. DNA for the CDR3: TGTGCCAGCAGCCAGGGGACAGGGACCGGTACCCCCCTCCACTTT.

Remarks on this clonotype: Possible read error: a much larger clone is one base away. Since the CDR3 does not end with the conserved phenylalanine or tryptophan, this likely comes from a read error. This sequence joins TRBV12-3 or TRBV12-4 and TRBJ2-3; D may be TRBD1 (6 bases). The length of the CDR3 is 17 residues. Trimming left V 6 bases short and J 4 bases short, with 23 bases between. This CDR3 reads CASSLGGWGRGSDTQYY. The CDR3 nucleotides are TGTGCCAGCAGCCTAGGCGGTTGGGGGCGCGGGTCAGATACGCAGTATTAT.

The J gene is TRBJ2-7, the V gene TRBV9, with D possibly TRBD1 on 6 matching bases. CDR3 length equals 14 residues. Germline CDR1 reads SGDLS; CDR2 reads YYNGEE. V lost 3 bases and J lost 2, with 12 bases in between. The CDR3 is CASSARDTPYEQYF. CDR3 DNA sequence: TGTGCCAGCAGCGCTCGGGACACCCCCTACGAGCAGTACTTC. The full variable domain, its missing parts supplied by reference TRBV9 and TRBJ2-7, is DSGVTQTPKHLITATGQRVTLRCSPRSGDLSVYWYQQSLDQGLQFLIQYYNGEERAKGNILERFSAQQFPDLHSELNLSSLELGDSALYFCASSARDTPYEQYFGPGTRLTVT.

Notes on this clonotype: Mismatch with germline at one junction end may stem from a read error. In DNA form, the CDR3 reads TGCGCCAGCAGCTTGGGGGACAACCAAGATACCCAGTACTTC. As protein: CASSLGDNQDTQYF. This chain links TRBV5-1 with TRBJ2-5; tentative D call: TRBD1 (6 bases). The CDR3 extends over 14 amino acids. Per the germline V gene, CDR1 is SGHRS and CDR2 is YFSETQ.

This chain uses TRBV5-1 with TRBJ2-1, with TRBD1 matching 8 bases. Germline V gives CDR1 SGHRS, CDR2 YFSETQ. After removal of 2 bases from V and 2 bases from J, the junction contained 3 bases not matched to a gene. CDR3 size: 15 residues. CDR3 sequence: CASSFGDRTYNEQFF. CDR3 in DNA: TGCGCCAGCAGCTTTGGGGACAGGACCTACAATGAGCAGTTCTTC.

This clonotype was observed a few times. V gene TRBV4-2 combines with J gene TRBJ1-2; perhaps TRBD1 as D (6 bases). The germline CDR1 and CDR2 sequences are LGHNA and YNFKEQ. V was cut by 1 base and J by 6 bases, with 12 bases left in between. The CDR3 consists of 14 residues. CDR3 nucleotide sequence: TGTGCCAGCAGCCAAGGGGGGGGGCAGGATGGCTACACCTTC. Translating gives CASSQGGGQDGYTF.

The rearrangement links TRBV20-1 to TRBJ1-4; TRBD1 matches at 7 bases. From germline, CDR1 is DFQATT and CDR2 SNEGSKA (reference sequence). V was pared by 0 bases and J by 7 bases, with 5 bases of the junction left unmatched. This CDR3 region has 14 residues. Here the CDR3 DNA reads TGCAGTGCTAGAGAGGCGAGGGGGCCTGAAAAACTGTTTTTT. This sequence encodes CSAREARGPEKLFF.

This clonotype appeared many times. The CDR3 region has the DNA TGCAGTGCTAGAGATCGGTCCGAATTTAATTCACCCCTCCACTTT. Translated: CSARDRSEFNSPLHF. The chain couples TRBV20-1 to TRBJ1-6; D call uncertain. The V gene's germline CDR1 is DFQATT and CDR2 SNEGSKA (reference sequence). The V gene lost 0 bases and the J gene lost 6 bases, with 12 bases spanning the gap. The length of the CDR3 is 15 residues.

This clonotype was found a few times. The J gene is TRBJ2-7, the V gene TRBV4-1, with TRBD2 matching over 7 bases. Trimming took 4 bases from V and 2 from J; bases not matched to a gene: 11. This CDR3 has 16 residues. Germline CDR1 and CDR2: MGHRA and YSYEKL. This CDR3 reads CASSPNPSGDTYEQYF. The CDR3 DNA reads TGCGCCAGCAGCCCCAACCCTAGCGGTGACACCTACGAGCAGTACTTC.

The rearrangement links TRBV28 to TRBJ1-2; D remains unclear. Germline-derived CDR1 and CDR2 are MDHEN and SYDVKM. V lost 5 bases and J 3 bases, leaving 10 bases between the germline ends. This CDR3 has 13 amino acids. In DNA form, the CDR3 reads TGTGCCAGCAGTGGCAGAAACGACTATGGCTACACCTTC. Protein sequence: CASSGRNDYGYTF.

This clonotype has ten or more counts. The chain joins TRBV12-3 or TRBV12-4 to TRBJ1-2, with D possibly matching TRBD1 (5 bases). The ends were cut back, 5 bases at V and 2 bases at J, with 15 bases in the middle. The CDR3 sequence is 15 residues long. CDR3 DNA: TGTGCCAGCAGTCGGGCCCGGGGGATAAACTATGGCTACACCTTC. It yields the protein CASSRARGINYGYTF.

This chain connects TRBV6-2 or TRBV6-3 to TRBJ1-2, with D possibly TRBD1 on 5 matching bases. The CDR3 runs to 13 residues. Germline loops: CDR1 MNHEY, CDR2 SVGEGT. V was trimmed by 2 bases and J by 7 bases, leaving 11 bases between them. The CDR3 reads CASSYNGDSGYTF. The CDR3 nucleotides are TGTGCCAGCAGTTACAACGGGGACTCTGGCTACACCTTC.

The rearrangement joins TRBV6-1 to TRBJ2-5; 7 nucleotides align to TRBD1. Germline V gene sequence: CDR1 MNHNS, CDR2 SASEGT. The V segment lost 4 bases and the J segment 1 base; nucleotides outside the gene matches: 0. The CDR3 has 13 amino acids. The CDR3 DNA reads TGTGCCAGCAGTGCAGGGGGCCAAGAGACCCAGTACTTC. Its translation: CASSAGGQETQYF.

Concerning this clonotype: It may be a read error: a sequence one base away is much more abundant. The rearrangement joins TRBV20-1 to TRBJ2-3; 12 nucleotides align to TRBD2. This CDR3 is built from 15 residues. Germline V gives CDR1 DFQATT, CDR2 SNEGSKA (reference sequence). The CDR3 loop reads CSTRDRLAGVDTQYF. DNA for the CDR3: TGCAGTACTAGAGATCGACTAGCGGGGGTCGATACGCAGTATTTT.

The chain employs TRBV3-1 and TRBJ2-7; no reliable D call. Trimming pared 2 bases from V and 0 bases from J, leaving 8 bases between. From germline, CDR1 is LGHDT and CDR2 YNNKEL (reference sequence). The CDR3 is 14 amino acids. The CDR3 nucleotides are TGTGCCAGCAGCCAATTTATAAGCTCCTACGAGCAGTACTTC. Protein product: CASSQFISSYEQYF.

This clonotype appeared a few times. V usage is TRBV18 and J usage is TRBJ1-2; maybe TRBD1 (6 bases). V gave up 2 bases and J gave up 4 bases, with 14 bases separating them. The CDR3 consists of 15 residues. Germline V CDR1 and CDR2: KGHSH, LQKENI. Here the CDR3 DNA reads TGTGCCAGCTCACCAACTGACGGGGGGCTCTATGGCTACACCTTC. Amino acid sequence: CASSPTDGGLYGYTF.

This chain links TRBV27 with TRBJ2-1; D gene uncertain. V was clipped by 5 bases and J by 8 bases, with 10 bases between them. The CDR3 covers 12 residues. Germline V gives CDR1 MNHEY, CDR2 SMNVEV (reference sequence). CDR3 in DNA: TGTGCCAGCAGTCCGACGGGTTATGAGCAGTTCTTC. Translation gives CASSPTGYEQFF.

The DNA of the CDR3 is TGCGCCAGCAGCTTGGCCAGCCCAAGGTGGGATACGCAGTATTTT. Amino acids: CASSLASPRWDTQYF. The chain links TRBV5-1 to TRBJ2-3; D not resolved. V lost 0 bases to trimming and J lost 6 bases, with 14 bases between them. There are 15 residues in the CDR3. Per germline, CDR1 SGHRS and CDR2 YFSETQ.

Many counts were recorded for this clonotype. The chain carries TRBV5-5 and TRBJ2-3; possibly TRBD1 for D (6 bases). Looked up from germline, CDR1 is SGHKS and CDR2 is YYEKEE (reference sequence). There are 14 residues in the CDR3. Trimming cost V 5 bases and J 1 base, with 11 bases left between them. The CDR3 DNA is TGTGCCAGCAGTTCCTGGACAGGCACAGATACGCAGTATTTT. It yields the protein CASSSWTGTDTQYF.

In its sample, this clonotype was seen once. V is TRBV20-1 and J is TRBJ2-3; D is possibly TRBD1 (5 bases). With the DNA end fitting TRBJ1-5 better, the J assignment may be wrong. Germline V gives CDR1 DFQATT, CDR2 SNEGSKA (reference sequence). CDR3 length: 16 residues. The CDR3 here is CSARDAGRGMTDTQHF. CDR3 bases: TGCAGTGCTAGAGACGCGGGGCGGGGGATGACAGATACGCAGCATTTT.

V gene TRBV6-6 combines with J gene TRBJ1-2; D is undetermined. Between the trimmed V and J ends, which lost 6 bases and 8 bases, there was a span of 7 bases. The germline V gene has CDR1 MNHNY and CDR2 SVGAGI (reference sequence). This CDR3 has 10 amino acids. This CDR3 reads CASSAGGYTF. The CDR3 nucleotides are TGTGCCAGCAGCGCGGGGGGCTACACCTTC.

This clonotype came up many times. The V gene is TRBV5-1, the J gene TRBJ2-2, with 8 positions matching TRBD2. Trimming cost V 4 bases and J 0 bases; bases outside gene matches: 2. This CDR3 contains 15 residues. Germline loops: CDR1 SGHRS, CDR2 YFSETQ. This CDR3 is CASSLSGANTGELFF. CDR3 sequence (DNA): TGCGCCAGCAGCCTTAGCGGGGCGAACACCGGGGAGCTGTTTTTT.

The chain employs TRBV5-4 and TRBJ1-1, with D tentatively TRBD1 (6 bases). The germline V and J ends were trimmed by 0 bases and 4 bases, with 10 bases remaining between them. Germline lookup yields CDR1 SGHNT and CDR2 YYREEE (reference sequence). This CDR3 has 14 amino acids. The CDR3 protein is CASSLDRASTEAFF. The CDR3 region has the DNA TGTGCCAGCAGCTTGGACAGGGCGTCCACTGAAGCTTTCTTT. Complete variable domain (other parts from reference TRBV5-4 and TRBJ1-1): ETGVTQSPTHLIKTRGQQVTLRCSSQSGHNTVSWYQQALGQGPQFIFQYYREEENGRGNFPPRFSGLQFPNYSSELNVNALELDDSALYLCASSLDRASTEAFFGQGTRLTVV.

This clonotype was detected a few times. The chain recombines TRBV2 with TRBJ1-4; TRBD1 matches 7 bases. From germline, CDR1 is SNHLY and CDR2 FYNNEI. The ends lost 8 bases at V and 8 bases at J; junction bases unmatched: 5. This CDR3 is built from 12 residues. The DNA for the CDR3 is TGTGCCAGCCAGGGGGTAGGGGAAAAACTGTTTTTT. Its protein is CASQGVGEKLFF.